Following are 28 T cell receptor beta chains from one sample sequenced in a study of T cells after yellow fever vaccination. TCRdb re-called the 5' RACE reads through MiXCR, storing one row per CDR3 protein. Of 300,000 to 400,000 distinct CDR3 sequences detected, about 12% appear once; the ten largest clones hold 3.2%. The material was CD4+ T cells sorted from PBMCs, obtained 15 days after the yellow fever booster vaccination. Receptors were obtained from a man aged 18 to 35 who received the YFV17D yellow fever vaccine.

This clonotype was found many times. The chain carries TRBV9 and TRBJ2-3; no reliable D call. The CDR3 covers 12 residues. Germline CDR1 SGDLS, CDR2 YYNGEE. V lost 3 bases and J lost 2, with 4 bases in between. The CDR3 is CASSASTDTQYF. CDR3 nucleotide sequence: TGTGCCAGCAGCGCCTCCACAGATACGCAGTATTTT. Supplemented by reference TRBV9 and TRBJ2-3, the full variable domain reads DSGVTQTPKHLITATGQRVTLRCSPRSGDLSVYWYQQSLDQGLQFLIQYYNGEERAKGNILERFSAQQFPDLHSELNLSSLELGDSALYFCASSASTDTQYFGPGTRLTVL.

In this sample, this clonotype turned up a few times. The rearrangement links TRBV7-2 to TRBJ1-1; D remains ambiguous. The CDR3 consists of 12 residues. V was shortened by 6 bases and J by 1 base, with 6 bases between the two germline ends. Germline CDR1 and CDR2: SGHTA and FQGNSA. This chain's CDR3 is CASRRTNTEAFF. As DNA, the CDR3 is TGTGCCAGCAGACGGACGAACACTGAAGCTTTCTTT.

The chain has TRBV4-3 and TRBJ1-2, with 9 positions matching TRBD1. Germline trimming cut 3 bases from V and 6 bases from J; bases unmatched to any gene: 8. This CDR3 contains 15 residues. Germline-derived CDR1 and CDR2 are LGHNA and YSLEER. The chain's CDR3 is CASSHPGTGSNGYTF. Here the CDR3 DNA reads TGCGCCAGCAGCCATCCCGGGACAGGGAGTAATGGCTACACCTTC.

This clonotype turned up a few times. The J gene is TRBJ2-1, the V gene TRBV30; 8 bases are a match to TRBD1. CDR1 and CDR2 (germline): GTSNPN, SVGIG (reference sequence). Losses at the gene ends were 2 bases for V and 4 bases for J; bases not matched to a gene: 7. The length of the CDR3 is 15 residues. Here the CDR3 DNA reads TGTGCCTGGAGTAATGGACAGGGAAAATACAATGAGCAGTTCTTC. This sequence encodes CAWSNGQGKYNEQFF.

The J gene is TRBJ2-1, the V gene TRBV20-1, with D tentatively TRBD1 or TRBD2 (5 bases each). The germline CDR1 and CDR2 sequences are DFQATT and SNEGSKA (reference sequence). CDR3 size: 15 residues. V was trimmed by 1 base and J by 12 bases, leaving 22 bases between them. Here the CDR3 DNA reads TGCAGTGCTAGAGGTTGGGACCCCCGGTTGTTTCGGCAGTTCTTC. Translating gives CSARGWDPRLFRQFF.

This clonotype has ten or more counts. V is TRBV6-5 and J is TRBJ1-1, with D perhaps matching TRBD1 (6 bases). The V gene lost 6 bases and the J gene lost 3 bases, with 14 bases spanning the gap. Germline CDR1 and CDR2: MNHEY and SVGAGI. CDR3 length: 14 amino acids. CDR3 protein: CASSPLRGDTEAFF. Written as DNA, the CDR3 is TGTGCCAGCAGCCCCCTGAGGGGGGACACTGAAGCTTTCTTT.

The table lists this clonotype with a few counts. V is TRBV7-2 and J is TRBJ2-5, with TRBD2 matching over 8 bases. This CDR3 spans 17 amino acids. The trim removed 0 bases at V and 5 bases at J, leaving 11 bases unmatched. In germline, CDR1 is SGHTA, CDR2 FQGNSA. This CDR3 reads CASSLAPGGGSRETQYF. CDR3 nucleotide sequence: TGTGCCAGCAGCTTAGCGCCGGGAGGGGGAAGTCGGGAGACCCAGTACTTC.

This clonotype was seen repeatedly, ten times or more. The CDR3 loop is CASSLEPGEQFF. The CDR3 DNA is TGTGCCAGCAGCTTAGAGCCTGGTGAGCAGTTCTTC. The genes are TRBV7-3 and TRBJ2-1; D is uncertain. V lost 2 bases and J lost 9, with 8 bases in between. Germline loops: CDR1 SGHTA, CDR2 FQGTGA. This CDR3 is 12 amino acids long. The full variable domain, its missing parts supplied by reference TRBV7-3 and TRBJ2-1, is GAGVSQTPSNKVTEKGKYVELRCDPISGHTALYWYRQSLGQGPEFLIYFQGTGAADDSGLPNDRFFAVRPEGSVSTLKIQRTERGDSAVYLCASSLEPGEQFFGPGTRLTVL.

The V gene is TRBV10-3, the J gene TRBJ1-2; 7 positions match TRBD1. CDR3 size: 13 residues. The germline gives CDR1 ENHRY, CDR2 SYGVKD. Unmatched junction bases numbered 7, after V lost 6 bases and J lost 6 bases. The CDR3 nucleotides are TGTGCCATCAGGACAGGGTACGAAGATGGCTACACCTTC. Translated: CAIRTGYEDGYTF.

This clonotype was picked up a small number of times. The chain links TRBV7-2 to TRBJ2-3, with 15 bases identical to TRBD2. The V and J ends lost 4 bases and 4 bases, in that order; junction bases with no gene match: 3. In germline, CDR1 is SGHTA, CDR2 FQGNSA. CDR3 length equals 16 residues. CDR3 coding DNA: TGTGCCAGCAGCTGGGGACTAGCGGGGGGTGCAGATACGCAGTATTTT. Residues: CASSWGLAGGADTQYF.

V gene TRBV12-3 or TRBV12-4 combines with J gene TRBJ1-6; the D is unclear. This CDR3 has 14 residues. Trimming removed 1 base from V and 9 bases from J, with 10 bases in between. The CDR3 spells CASSLGPSSSPLHF. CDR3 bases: TGTGCCAGCAGTTTAGGACCGTCAAGTTCACCCCTCCACTTT.

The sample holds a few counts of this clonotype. CDR3 sequence: CASSFTGTGGDEQYF. The CDR3 DNA is TGCGCCAGCAGCTTTACCGGGACAGGGGGCGACGAGCAGTACTTC. The rearrangement links TRBV5-1 to TRBJ2-7; 12 nucleotides line up with TRBD1. The length of the CDR3 is 15 residues. Germline trimming cut 2 bases from V and 5 bases from J; bases unmatched to any gene: 5. In germline, CDR1 is SGHRS, CDR2 YFSETQ.

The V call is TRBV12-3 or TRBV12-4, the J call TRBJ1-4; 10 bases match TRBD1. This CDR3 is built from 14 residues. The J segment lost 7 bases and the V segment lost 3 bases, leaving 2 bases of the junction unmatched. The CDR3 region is CASSFGTGVEKLFF. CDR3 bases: TGTGCCAGCAGTTTCGGGACAGGGGTTGAAAAACTGTTTTTT.

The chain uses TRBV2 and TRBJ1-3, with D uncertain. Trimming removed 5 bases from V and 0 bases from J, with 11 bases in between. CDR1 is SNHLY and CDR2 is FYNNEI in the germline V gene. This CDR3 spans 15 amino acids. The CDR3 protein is CASSKAPYSGNTIYF. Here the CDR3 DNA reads TGTGCCAGCAGTAAGGCCCCTTACTCTGGAAACACCATATATTTT. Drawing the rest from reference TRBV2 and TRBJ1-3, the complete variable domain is EPEVTQTPSHQVTQMGQEVILRCVPISNHLYFYWYRQILGQKVEFLVSFYNNEISEKSEIFDDQFSVERPDGSNFTLKIRSTKLEDSAMYFCASSKAPYSGNTIYFGEGSWLTVV.

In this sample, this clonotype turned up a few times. The CDR3 reads CASSPRGTGSSYEQYF. The CDR3 DNA sequence: TGTGCCAGCAGCCCCCGGGGGACGGGGAGCTCCTACGAGCAGTACTTC. The chain couples TRBV7-6 to TRBJ2-7, with D possibly TRBD2 on 6 matching bases. This CDR3 is built from 16 residues. Germline V CDR1 and CDR2: SGHVS, FNYEAQ. Trimming took 5 bases from V and 0 from J, leaving 17 bases between them.

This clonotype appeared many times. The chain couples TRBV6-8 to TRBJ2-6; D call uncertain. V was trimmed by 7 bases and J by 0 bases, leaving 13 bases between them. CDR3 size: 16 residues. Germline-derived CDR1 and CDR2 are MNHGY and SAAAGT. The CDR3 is CASTPTQSSGANVLTF. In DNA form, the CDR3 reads TGTGCCAGCACTCCTACACAGAGCTCTGGGGCCAACGTCCTGACTTTC.

The DNA of the CDR3 is TGCAGTGCTGGTCCCGGGACCCGCCCGGATACGCAGTATTTT. Protein: CSAGPGTRPDTQYF. The chain combines TRBV20-1 with TRBJ2-3; D may be TRBD1 or TRBD2 (5 bases each). V was clipped by 5 bases and J by 6 bases, with 18 bases between them. CDR1 and CDR2 (germline): DFQATT, SNEGSKA (reference sequence). CDR3 length: 14 amino acids.

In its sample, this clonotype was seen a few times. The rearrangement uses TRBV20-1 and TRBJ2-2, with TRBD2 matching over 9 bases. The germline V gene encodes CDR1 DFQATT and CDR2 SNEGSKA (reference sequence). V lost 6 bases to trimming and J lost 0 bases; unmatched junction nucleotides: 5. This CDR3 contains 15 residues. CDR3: CSASSGATNTGELFF. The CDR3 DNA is TGCAGTGCGTCTAGCGGGGCCACGAACACCGGGGAGCTGTTTTTT.

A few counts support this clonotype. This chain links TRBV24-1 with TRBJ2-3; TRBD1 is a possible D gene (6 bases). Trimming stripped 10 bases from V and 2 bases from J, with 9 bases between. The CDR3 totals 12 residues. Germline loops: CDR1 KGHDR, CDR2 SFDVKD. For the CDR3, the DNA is TGTGCCACGACAGGAAACACAGATACGCAGTATTTT. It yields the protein CATTGNTDTQYF.

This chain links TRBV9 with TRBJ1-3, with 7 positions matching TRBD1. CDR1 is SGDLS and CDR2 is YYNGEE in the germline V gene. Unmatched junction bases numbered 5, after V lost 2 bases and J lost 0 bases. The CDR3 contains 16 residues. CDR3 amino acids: CASSVEGQISGNTIYF. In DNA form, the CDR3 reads TGTGCCAGCAGCGTCGAGGGACAGATCTCTGGAAACACCATATATTTT.

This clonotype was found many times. This CDR3 is CASSPYPYEQYF. The CDR3 region has the DNA TGTGCCAGCTCACCGTACCCCTACGAGCAGTACTTC. The genes are TRBV18 and TRBJ2-7; D unresolved. The germline V gene has CDR1 KGHSH and CDR2 LQKENI. Trimming removed 3 bases from V and 2 bases from J, with 5 bases in between. The CDR3 is 12 amino acids.

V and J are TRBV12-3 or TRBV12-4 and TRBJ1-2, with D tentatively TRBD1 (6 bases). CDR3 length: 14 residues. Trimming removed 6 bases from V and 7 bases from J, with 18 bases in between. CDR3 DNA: TGTGCCAGCAGAGAAACAGGGTACCAAGGTGGCTACACCTTC. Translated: CASRETGYQGGYTF.

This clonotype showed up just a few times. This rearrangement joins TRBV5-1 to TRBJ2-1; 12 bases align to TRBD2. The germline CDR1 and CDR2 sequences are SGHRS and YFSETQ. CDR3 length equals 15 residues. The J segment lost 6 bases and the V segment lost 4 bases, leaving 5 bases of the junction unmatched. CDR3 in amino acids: CASSALAGGGNEQFF. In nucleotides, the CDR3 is TGCGCCAGCAGCGCCCTAGCGGGGGGGGGCAATGAGCAGTTCTTC.

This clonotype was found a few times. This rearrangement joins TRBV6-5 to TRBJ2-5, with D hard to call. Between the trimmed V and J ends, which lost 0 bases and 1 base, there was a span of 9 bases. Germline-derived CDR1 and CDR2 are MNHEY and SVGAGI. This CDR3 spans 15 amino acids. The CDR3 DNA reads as TGTGCCAGCAGTTACTCCCCCTCACGCCAAGAGACCCAGTACTTC. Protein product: CASSYSPSRQETQYF.

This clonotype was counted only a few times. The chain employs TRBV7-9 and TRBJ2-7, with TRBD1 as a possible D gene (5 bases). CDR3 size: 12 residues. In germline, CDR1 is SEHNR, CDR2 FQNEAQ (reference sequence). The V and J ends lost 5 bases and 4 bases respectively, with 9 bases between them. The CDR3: CASSQGLYEQYF. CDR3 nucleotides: TGTGCCAGCAGCCAGGGCCTTTACGAGCAGTACTTC.

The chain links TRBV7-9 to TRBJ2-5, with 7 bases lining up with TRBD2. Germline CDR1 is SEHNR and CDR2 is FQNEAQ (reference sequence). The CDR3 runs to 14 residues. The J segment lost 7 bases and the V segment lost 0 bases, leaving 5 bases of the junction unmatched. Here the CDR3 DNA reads TGTGCCAGCAGCTTAGCGTCGGCGGGGGTGACCCAGTACTTC. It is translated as CASSLASAGVTQYF.

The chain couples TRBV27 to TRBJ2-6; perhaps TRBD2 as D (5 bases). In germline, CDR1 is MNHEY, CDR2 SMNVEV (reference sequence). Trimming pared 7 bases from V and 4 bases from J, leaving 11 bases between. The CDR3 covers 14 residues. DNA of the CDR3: TGTGCCAGCATGAGAGGGCTGGGGGCCAACGTCCTGACTTTC. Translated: CASMRGLGANVLTF.

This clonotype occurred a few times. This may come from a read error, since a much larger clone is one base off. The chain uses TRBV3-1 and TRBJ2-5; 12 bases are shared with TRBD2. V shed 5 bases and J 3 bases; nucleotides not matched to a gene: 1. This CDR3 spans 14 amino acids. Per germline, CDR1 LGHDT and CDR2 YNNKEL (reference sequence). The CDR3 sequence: CASSWTSGEETQYF. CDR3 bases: TGTGCCAGCAGCTGGACTAGCGGGGAAGAGACCCAGTACTTC.